The subject of this entry is one TCR beta chain. Its antigen is undetermined. The sample belongs to a study of cytomegalovirus exposure and HLA in healthy donors. Background on the study: Most donors, roughly 82% of a few hundred genotyped, fell in the Caucasian-associated ancestry cluster.

General study results and limits: Later analysis associated a missense DCLRE1C variant with TCR beta V- and J-gene trimming.

In germline, CDR1 is SGHRS, CDR2 YFSETQ. The CDR3 has 17 amino acids. V gave up 4 bases and J gave up 0 bases, with 14 bases separating them. PCR employed 60 Vbeta and 13 Jbeta primers. Clones were sequenced by immunoSEQ multiplex PCR, and TCRdb holds only the in-frame ones, with some missing. This specimen shows some 96,000 clones; the ten leading clones hold 3.4%. Sample: PBMCs. The chain couples TRBV5-1 to TRBJ2-6; D perhaps matches TRBD1 (5 bases). The origin of this receptor is a woman under 40 in good health and CMV-seronegative. In DNA form, the CDR3 reads TGCGCCAGCAGCGACTCGACAGAAAGCTCTGGGGCCAACGTCCTGACTTTC. Its protein is CASSDSTESSGANVLTF.